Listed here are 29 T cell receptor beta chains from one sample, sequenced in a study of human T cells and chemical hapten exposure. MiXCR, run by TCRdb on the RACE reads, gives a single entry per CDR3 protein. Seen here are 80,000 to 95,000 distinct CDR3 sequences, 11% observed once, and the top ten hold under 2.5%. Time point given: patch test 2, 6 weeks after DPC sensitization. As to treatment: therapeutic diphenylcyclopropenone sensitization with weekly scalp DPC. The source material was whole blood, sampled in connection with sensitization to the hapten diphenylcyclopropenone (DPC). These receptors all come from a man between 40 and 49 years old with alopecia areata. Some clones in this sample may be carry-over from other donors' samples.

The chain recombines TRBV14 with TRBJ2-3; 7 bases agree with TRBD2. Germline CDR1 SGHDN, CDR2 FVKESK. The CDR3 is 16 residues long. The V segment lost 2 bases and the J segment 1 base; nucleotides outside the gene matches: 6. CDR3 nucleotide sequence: TGTGCCAGCAGCCAACTCCCGGGAGGTGGCACAGATACGCAGTATTTT. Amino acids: CASSQLPGGGTDTQYF. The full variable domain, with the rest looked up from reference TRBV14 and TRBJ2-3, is EAGVTQFPSHSVIEKGQTVTLRCDPISGHDNLYWYRRVMGKEIKFLLHFVKESKQDESGMPNNRFLAERTGGTYSTLKVQPAELEDSGVYFCASSQLPGGGTDTQYFGPGTRLTVL.

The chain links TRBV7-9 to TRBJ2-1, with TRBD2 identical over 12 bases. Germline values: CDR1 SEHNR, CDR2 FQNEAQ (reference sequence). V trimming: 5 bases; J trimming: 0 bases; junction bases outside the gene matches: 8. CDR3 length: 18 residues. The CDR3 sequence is CASSPGTSGLSSYNEQFF. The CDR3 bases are TGTGCCAGCAGCCCAGGGACTAGCGGGCTCAGCTCCTACAATGAGCAGTTCTTC. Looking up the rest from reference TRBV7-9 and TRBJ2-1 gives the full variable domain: DTGVSQNPRHKITKRGQNVTFRCDPISEHNRLYWYRQTLGQGPEFLTYFQNEAQLEKSRLLSDRFSAERPKGSFSTLEIQRTEQGDSAMYLCASSPGTSGLSSYNEQFFGPGTRLTVL.

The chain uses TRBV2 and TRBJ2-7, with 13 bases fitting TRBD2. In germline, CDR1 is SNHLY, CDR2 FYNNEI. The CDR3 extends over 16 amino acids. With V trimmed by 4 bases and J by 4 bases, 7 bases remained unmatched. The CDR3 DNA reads TGTGCCAGCAGTGCCAGATGGACTAGCGGGGGTTACGAGCAGTACGTC. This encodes CASSARWTSGGYEQYV.

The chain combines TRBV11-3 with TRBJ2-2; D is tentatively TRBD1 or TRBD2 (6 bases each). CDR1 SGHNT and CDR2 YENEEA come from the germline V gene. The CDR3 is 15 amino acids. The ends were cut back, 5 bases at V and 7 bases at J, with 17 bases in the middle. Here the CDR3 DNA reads TGTGCCAGCAGCCCTTTAGGGGGGAAAAGCGGGGAGCTGTTTTTT. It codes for CASSPLGGKSGELFF.

Written as DNA, the CDR3 is TGCGCCAGCAGCCTTAACGAGGGAGTTTACGAGCAGTACGTC. Translated: CASSLNEGVYEQYV. The V call is TRBV4-1, the J call TRBJ2-7; D is possibly TRBD2 (5 bases). The germline V and J ends were trimmed by 4 bases and 4 bases, with 14 bases remaining between them. The CDR3 sequence is 14 residues long. Germline values: CDR1 MGHRA, CDR2 YSYEKL.

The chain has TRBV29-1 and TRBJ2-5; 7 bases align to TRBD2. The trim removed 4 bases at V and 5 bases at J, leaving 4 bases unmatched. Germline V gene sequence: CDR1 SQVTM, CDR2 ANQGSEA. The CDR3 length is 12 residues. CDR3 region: CSVGAGKETQYF. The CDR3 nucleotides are TGCAGCGTTGGAGCGGGGAAGGAGACCCAGTACTTC.

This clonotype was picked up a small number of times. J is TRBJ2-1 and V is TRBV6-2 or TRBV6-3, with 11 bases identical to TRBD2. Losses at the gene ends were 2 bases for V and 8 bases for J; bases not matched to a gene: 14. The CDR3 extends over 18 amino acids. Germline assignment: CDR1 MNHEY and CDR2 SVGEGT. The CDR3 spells CASSYPLTSGMDSYEQFF. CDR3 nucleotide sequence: TGTGCCAGCAGTTACCCCCTGACTAGCGGGATGGATTCGTATGAGCAGTTCTTC.

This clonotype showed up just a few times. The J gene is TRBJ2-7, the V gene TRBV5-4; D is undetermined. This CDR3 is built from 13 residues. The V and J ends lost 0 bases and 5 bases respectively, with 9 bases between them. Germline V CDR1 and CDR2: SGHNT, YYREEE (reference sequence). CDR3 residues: CASSLGTEHEQYV. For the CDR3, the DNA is TGTGCCAGCAGCTTGGGCACAGAACACGAGCAGTACGTC.

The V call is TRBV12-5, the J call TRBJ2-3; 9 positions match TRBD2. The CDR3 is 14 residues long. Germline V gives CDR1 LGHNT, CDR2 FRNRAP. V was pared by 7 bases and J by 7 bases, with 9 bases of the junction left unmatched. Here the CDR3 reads CASAPGGRANTQYF. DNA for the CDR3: TGTGCTAGTGCCCCCGGCGGGAGGGCGAATACGCAGTATTTT.

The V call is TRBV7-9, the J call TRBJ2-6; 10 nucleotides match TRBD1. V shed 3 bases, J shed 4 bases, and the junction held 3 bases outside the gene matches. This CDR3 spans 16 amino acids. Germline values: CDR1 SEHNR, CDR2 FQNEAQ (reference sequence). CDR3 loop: CASSLDRGSGANVLTF. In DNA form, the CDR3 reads TGTGCCAGCAGCTTGGACAGGGGGTCCGGGGCCAACGTCCTGACTTTC.

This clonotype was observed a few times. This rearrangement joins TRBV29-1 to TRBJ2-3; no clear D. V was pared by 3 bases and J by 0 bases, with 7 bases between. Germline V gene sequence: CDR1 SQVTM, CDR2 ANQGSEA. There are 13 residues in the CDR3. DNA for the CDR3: TGCAGCGTTGAGTTAGAGAGCACAGATACGCAGTATTTT. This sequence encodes CSVELESTDTQYF.

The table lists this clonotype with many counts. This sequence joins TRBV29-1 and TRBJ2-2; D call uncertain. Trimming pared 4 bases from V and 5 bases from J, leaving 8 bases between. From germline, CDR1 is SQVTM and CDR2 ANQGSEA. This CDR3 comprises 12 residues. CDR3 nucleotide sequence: TGCAGCGTTGTCGCCCGGACCGGGGAGCTGTTTTTT. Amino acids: CSVVARTGELFF.

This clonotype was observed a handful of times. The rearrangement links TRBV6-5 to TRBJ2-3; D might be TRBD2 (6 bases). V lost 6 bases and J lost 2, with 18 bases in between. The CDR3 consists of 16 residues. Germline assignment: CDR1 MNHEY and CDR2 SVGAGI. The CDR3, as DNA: TGTGCCAGCAGCCACCAGGGACTTCTAACCACAGATACGCAGTATTTT. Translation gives CASSHQGLLTTDTQYF.

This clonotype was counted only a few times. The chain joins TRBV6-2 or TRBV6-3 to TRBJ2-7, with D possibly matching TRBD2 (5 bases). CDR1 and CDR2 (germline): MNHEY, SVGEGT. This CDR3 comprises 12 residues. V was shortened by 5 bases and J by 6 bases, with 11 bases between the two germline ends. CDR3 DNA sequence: TGTGCCAGCAGTACGGGAATGAGCGAGCAGTACGTC. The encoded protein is CASSTGMSEQYV.

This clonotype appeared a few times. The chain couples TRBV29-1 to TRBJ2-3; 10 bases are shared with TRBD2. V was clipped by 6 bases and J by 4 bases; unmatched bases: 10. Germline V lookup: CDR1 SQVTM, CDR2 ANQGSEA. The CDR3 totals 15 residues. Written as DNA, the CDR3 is TGCAGCGTCCCTAGCGGGAGTGGTTTCGCAGATACGCAGTATTTT. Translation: CSVPSGSGFADTQYF.

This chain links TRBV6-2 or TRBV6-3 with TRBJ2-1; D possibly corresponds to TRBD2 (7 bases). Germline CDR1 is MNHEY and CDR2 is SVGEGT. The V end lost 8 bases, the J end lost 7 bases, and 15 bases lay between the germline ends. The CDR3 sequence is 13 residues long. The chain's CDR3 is CASGLGRGNEQFF. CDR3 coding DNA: TGTGCCAGCGGACTAGGTAGGGGGAATGAGCAGTTCTTC.

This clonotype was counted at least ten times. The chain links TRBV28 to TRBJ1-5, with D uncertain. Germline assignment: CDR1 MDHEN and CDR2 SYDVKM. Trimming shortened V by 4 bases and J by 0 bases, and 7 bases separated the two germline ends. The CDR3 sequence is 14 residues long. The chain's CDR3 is CASSSLLSNQPQHF. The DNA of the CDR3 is TGTGCCAGCAGTTCCCTACTTAGCAATCAGCCCCAGCATTTT.

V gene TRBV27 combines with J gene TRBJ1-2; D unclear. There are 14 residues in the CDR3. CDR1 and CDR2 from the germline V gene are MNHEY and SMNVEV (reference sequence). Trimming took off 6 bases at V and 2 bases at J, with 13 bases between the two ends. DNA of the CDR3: TGTGCCAGCAGCTTGACTTGGGAAAACTATGGCTACACCTTC. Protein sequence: CASSLTWENYGYTF.

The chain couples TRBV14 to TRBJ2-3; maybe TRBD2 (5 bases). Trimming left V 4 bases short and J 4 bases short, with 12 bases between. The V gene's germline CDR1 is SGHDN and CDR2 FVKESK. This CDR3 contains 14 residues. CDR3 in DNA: TGTGCCAGCAGCCGCCAGCGGAAGCCAGATACGCAGTATTTT. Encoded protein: CASSRQRKPDTQYF.

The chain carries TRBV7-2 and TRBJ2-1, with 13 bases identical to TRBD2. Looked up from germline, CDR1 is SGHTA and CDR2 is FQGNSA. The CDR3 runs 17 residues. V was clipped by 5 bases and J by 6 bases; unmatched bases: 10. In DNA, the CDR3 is TGTGCCAGCAGCCCCCGGGGGACTAGCGGGACTCTCAATGAGCAGTTCTTC. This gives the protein CASSPRGTSGTLNEQFF.

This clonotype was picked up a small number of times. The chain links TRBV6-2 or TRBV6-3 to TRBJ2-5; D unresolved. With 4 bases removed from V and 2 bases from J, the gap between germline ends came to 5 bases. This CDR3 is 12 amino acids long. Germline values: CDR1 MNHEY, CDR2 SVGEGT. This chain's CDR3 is CASSLIQETQYF. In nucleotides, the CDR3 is TGTGCCAGCAGTTTGATTCAAGAGACCCAGTACTTC.

The CDR3 DNA is TGCAGTGCATCGGGGAATAGAGCCAACTCCGATGAGCAGTTCTTC. It encodes CSASGNRANSDEQFF. The chain is built from TRBV20-1 and TRBJ2-1; D is perhaps TRBD2 (5 bases). The CDR3 covers 15 residues. The V and J ends lost 6 bases and 8 bases respectively, with 23 bases between them. Germline CDR1 is DFQATT and CDR2 is SNEGSKA (reference sequence).

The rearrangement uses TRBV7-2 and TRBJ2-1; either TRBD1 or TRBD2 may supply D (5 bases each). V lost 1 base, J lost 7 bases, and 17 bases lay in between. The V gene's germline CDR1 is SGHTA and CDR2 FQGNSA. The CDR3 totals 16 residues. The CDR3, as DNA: TGTGCCAGCAGCTTAGTCGGGACCCGCCAAACAAATGAGCAGTTCTTC. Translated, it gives CASSLVGTRQTNEQFF.

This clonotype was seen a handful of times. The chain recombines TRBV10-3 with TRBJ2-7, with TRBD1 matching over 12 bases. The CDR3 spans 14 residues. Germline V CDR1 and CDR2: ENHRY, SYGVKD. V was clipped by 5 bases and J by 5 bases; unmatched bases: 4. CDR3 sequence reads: CAISPGQGADEQYF. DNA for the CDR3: TGTGCCATCAGTCCGGGACAGGGGGCCGACGAGCAGTACTTC.

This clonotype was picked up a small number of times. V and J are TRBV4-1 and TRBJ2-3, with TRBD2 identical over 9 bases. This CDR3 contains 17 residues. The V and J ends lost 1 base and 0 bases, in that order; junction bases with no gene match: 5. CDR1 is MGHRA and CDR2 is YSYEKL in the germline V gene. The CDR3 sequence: CASSQVGLAQSTDTQYF. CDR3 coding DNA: TGCGCCAGCAGCCAAGTAGGACTAGCGCAAAGCACAGATACGCAGTATTTT.

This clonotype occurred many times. The CDR3 loop reads CASSLGRDPFGETQYF. DNA for the CDR3: TGTGCCAGCAGCTTAGGGCGGGACCCGTTCGGGGAGACCCAGTACTTC. V usage is TRBV7-9 and J usage is TRBJ2-5; weak D call: TRBD2 (6 bases). The length of the CDR3 is 16 residues. Germline CDR1 reads SEHNR; CDR2 reads FQNEAQ (reference sequence). The V end was cut by 1 base, the J end by 5 bases, with 17 bases between.

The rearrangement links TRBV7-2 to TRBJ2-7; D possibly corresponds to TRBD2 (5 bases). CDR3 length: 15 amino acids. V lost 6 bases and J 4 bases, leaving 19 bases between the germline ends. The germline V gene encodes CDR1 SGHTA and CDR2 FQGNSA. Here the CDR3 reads CASSTTGTHGYEQYF. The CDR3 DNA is TGTGCCAGCAGTACCACGGGAACCCACGGGTACGAGCAGTACTTC. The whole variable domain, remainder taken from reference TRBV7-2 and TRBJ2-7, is GAGVSQSPSNKVTEKGKDVELRCDPISGHTALYWYRQSLGQGLEFLIYFQGNSAPDKSGLPSDRFSAERTGGSVSTLTIQRTQQEDSAVYLCASSTTGTHGYEQYFGPGTRLTVT.

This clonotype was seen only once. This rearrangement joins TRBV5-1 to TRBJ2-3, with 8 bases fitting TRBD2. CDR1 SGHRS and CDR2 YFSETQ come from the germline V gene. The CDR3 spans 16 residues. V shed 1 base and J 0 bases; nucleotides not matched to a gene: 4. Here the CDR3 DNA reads TGCGCCAGCAGCTTGACTTTAGCGGGAAGCACAGATACGCAGTATTTT. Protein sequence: CASSLTLAGSTDTQYF.

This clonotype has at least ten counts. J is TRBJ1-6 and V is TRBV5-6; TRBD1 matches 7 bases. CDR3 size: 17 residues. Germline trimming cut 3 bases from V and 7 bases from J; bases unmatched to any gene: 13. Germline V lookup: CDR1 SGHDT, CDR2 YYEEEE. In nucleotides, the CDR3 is TGTGCCAGCAGCTCCTCCCAACAGGGGTTAAGGAATTCACCCCTCCACTTT. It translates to CASSSSQQGLRNSPLHF.